The rows below give T cell receptor beta chains drawn from one sample of a study of blood T cell repertoires in COVID-19. Repertoires were generated with immunoSEQ multiplex PCR, while TCRdb's copy carries only in-frame clones and drops some. The sample consists of over 75,000 clones, 89% of them appearing once. The source material was peripheral blood. Receptors were obtained from an elderly woman with active COVID-19. CDR3s include the opening cysteine and the closing phenylalanine or tryptophan. Fields, in order: J gene, clone size, V gene, CDR3 protein. Rows may omit the clone size; those that give it use once, few, many or a size class.

J gene: TRBJ2-7
clone size: -
V gene: TRBV7-2
CDR3 protein: CASSLASTSGRARTYEQYF

J gene: TRBJ2-5
clone size: -
V gene: TRBV7-9
CDR3 protein: CASSFFAGVGTQYF

J gene: TRBJ2-7
clone size: -
V gene: TRBV19
CDR3 protein: CASSILAGSEEQYF

J gene: TRBJ2-1
clone size: once
V gene: TRBV7-3
CDR3 protein: CASSHLAGGWDEQFF

J gene: TRBJ2-7
clone size: -
V gene: TRBV12-3/TRBV12-4
CDR3 protein: CASWGAGGVQYF

J gene: TRBJ2-3
clone size: -
V gene: TRBV4-3
CDR3 protein: CASSPSGGGSRTDTQYF

J gene: TRBJ2-7
clone size: -
V gene: TRBV19
CDR3 protein: CASTDTGSEQYF

J gene: TRBJ2-7
clone size: -
V gene: TRBV18
CDR3 protein: CASSASGSRSYEQYF

J gene: TRBJ2-1
clone size: -
V gene: TRBV29-1
CDR3 protein: CSVVGSGNEQFF

J gene: TRBJ1-2
clone size: -
V gene: TRBV14
CDR3 protein: CASSQLANYGYTF

J gene: TRBJ1-5
clone size: -
V gene: TRBV3-1/TRBV3-2
CDR3 protein: CASSQGTGGNQPQHF

J gene: TRBJ2-5
clone size: -
V gene: TRBV4-2
CDR3 protein: CASSHPIAGETQYF

J gene: TRBJ1-1
clone size: -
V gene: TRBV5-1
CDR3 protein: CASSLGEGEAFF

J gene: TRBJ2-7
clone size: -
V gene: TRBV6-5
CDR3 protein: CASRGTSGRIDEQYF

J gene: TRBJ2-1
clone size: -
V gene: TRBV19
CDR3 protein: CASNPSGRLYNEQFF

J gene: TRBJ2-1
clone size: -
V gene: TRBV19
CDR3 protein: CASSIGQGAHNEQFF

J gene: TRBJ2-1
clone size: -
V gene: TRBV10-3
CDR3 protein: CAISPGTSGTRSGHEQFF

J gene: TRBJ2-2
clone size: -
V gene: TRBV7-3
CDR3 protein: CASSLDRVRTGELFF

J gene: TRBJ2-7
clone size: -
V gene: TRBV3-1/TRBV3-2
CDR3 protein: CASSYDFPLDEQYF

J gene: TRBJ2-3
clone size: -
V gene: TRBV9
CDR3 protein: CASSVATISERGTDTQYF

J gene: TRBJ2-3
clone size: -
V gene: TRBV27
CDR3 protein: CASSLGEGRTDTQYF

J gene: TRBJ2-3
clone size: few
V gene: TRBV5-1
CDR3 protein: CASRNSPTDTQYF